Below are 23 T cell receptor beta chains sequenced from a single sample in a study of blood T cell repertoires in COVID-19. The table came from immunoSEQ multiplex PCR; TCRdb's copy has only in-frame clones and leaves some out. This table holds around 130,000 clones, around nine tenths found once. Sequencing used peripheral blood. All receptors come from a woman between 50 and 59 years old with acute or convalescent COVID-19.

The gene calls are TRBV11-2 and TRBJ1-2; 7 positions agree with TRBD1. V shed 5 bases and J 2 bases; nucleotides not matched to a gene: 5. CDR1 and CDR2 (germline): SGHAT, FQNNGV. The CDR3 is 14 residues long. In DNA, the CDR3 is TGTGCCAGCAGCCCCGGGACAGAAAACTATGGCTACACCTTC. Translating gives CASSPGTENYGYTF.

CDR3 in DNA: TGTGCCAGCAACCCGACAGGGAACACTGAAGCTTTCTTT. It is translated as CASNPTGNTEAFF. V and J are TRBV11-2 and TRBJ1-1; D possibly corresponds to TRBD1 (6 bases). CDR3 length equals 13 residues. Per germline, CDR1 SGHAT and CDR2 FQNNGV. The V end was cut by 7 bases, the J end by 1 base, with 10 bases between.

This chain connects TRBV5-1 to TRBJ2-7; D is uncertain. V was pared by 5 bases and J by 6 bases, with 18 bases between. The CDR3 loop spans 14 amino acids. Per the germline V gene, CDR1 is SGHRS and CDR2 is YFSETQ. DNA for the CDR3: TGCGCCAGCAGAGACGGGTCCTTAGCTAGCGAGCAGTACTTC. Protein: CASRDGSLASEQYF.

The genes are TRBV4-3 and TRBJ2-1, with 8 bases aligning to TRBD2. The V and J ends lost 5 bases and 4 bases, in that order; junction bases with no gene match: 13. The CDR3 extends over 17 amino acids. Germline loops: CDR1 LGHNA, CDR2 YSLEER. The CDR3 coding sequence is TGCGCCAGCAGCGGATCCCAGGGCCCGGGGGGGTACAATGAGCAGTTCTTC. Its protein is CASSGSQGPGGYNEQFF.

This chain links TRBV27 with TRBJ1-2, with 11 positions matching TRBD1. The CDR3 consists of 16 residues. The V gene's germline CDR1 is MNHEY and CDR2 SMNVEV (reference sequence). V shed 5 bases and J 2 bases; nucleotides not matched to a gene: 7. CDR3 sequence reads: CASSPWGQGENYGYTF. In nucleotides, the CDR3 is TGTGCCAGCAGTCCCTGGGGACAGGGGGAGAACTATGGCTACACCTTC.

V gene TRBV6-5 combines with J gene TRBJ1-2; possibly TRBD1 for D (6 bases). The CDR3 contains 13 residues. Trimming left V 7 bases short and J 7 bases short, with 16 bases between. Per the germline V gene, CDR1 is MNHEY and CDR2 is SVGAGI. The CDR3 protein is CASTQGTHSGYTF. DNA of the CDR3: TGTGCCAGCACCCAGGGGACCCATAGTGGCTACACCTTC.

This chain connects TRBV5-1 to TRBJ2-5; perhaps TRBD1 as D (5 bases). The V end was cut by 4 bases, the J end by 2 bases, with 12 bases between. Germline CDR1 is SGHRS and CDR2 is YFSETQ. The CDR3 covers 14 residues. CDR3 region: CASSKNRIQETQYF. CDR3 in DNA: TGCGCCAGCAGCAAGAACAGGATTCAAGAGACCCAGTACTTC.

The chain uses TRBV14 and TRBJ2-7; 8 bases are shared with TRBD1. V gave up 1 base and J gave up 10 bases; unmatched junction bases: 9. Looked up from germline, CDR1 is SGHDN and CDR2 is FVKESK. This CDR3 contains 14 residues. CDR3 in DNA: TGTGCCAGCAGCCAAGCCAGGACAGGGCCTTCACAGTACTTC. Its protein is CASSQARTGPSQYF.

This chain uses TRBV5-1 with TRBJ2-5, with 11 bases aligning to TRBD1. This CDR3 spans 17 amino acids. Losses at the gene ends were 0 bases for V and 2 bases for J; bases not matched to a gene: 6. The germline V gene has CDR1 SGHRS and CDR2 YFSETQ. The CDR3, as DNA: TGCGCCAGCAGCTTGGGAGCTGGGACAGGGGGTCAAGAGACCCAGTACTTC. It codes for CASSLGAGTGGQETQYF.

V is TRBV15 and J is TRBJ1-3, with D uncertain. The ends were cut back, 2 bases at V and 3 bases at J, with 11 bases in the middle. CDR3 length equals 15 residues. The germline V gene encodes CDR1 LNHNV and CDR2 YYDKDF (reference sequence). The chain's CDR3 is CATSRQSTGGNTIYF. The CDR3 coding sequence is TGTGCCACCAGCAGACAGTCAACGGGTGGAAACACCATATATTTT.

The chain links TRBV30 to TRBJ1-1, with 7 bases matching TRBD1. The CDR3 length is 12 residues. V lost 5 bases and J lost 1; bases outside the gene matches: 1. Germline CDR1 and CDR2: GTSNPN and SVGIG (reference sequence). CDR3 protein: CAWDRENTEAFF. The DNA of the CDR3 is TGTGCCTGGGACAGGGAGAACACTGAAGCTTTCTTT.

This clone was detected a few times. The chain carries TRBV5-5 and TRBJ2-2, with TRBD2 matching 7 bases. Germline-derived CDR1 and CDR2 are SGHKS and YYEKEE (reference sequence). The ends lost 0 bases at V and 5 bases at J; junction bases unmatched: 7. CDR3 length: 16 amino acids. The CDR3 DNA follows: TGTGCCAGCAGCTTGGGACTAGCTTACCAAACCGGGGAGCTGTTTTTT. Its protein is CASSLGLAYQTGELFF.

The chain is built from TRBV30 and TRBJ1-2; 9 positions agree with TRBD1. V shed 7 bases, J shed 3 bases, and the junction held 9 bases outside the gene matches. The germline gives CDR1 GTSNPN, CDR2 SVGIG (reference sequence). CDR3 length equals 14 residues. CDR3 bases: TGTGCCTTGACAGGGGGTGCGTTACACTATGGCTACACCTTC. The encoded protein is CALTGGALHYGYTF.

The chain uses TRBV19 and TRBJ2-3; 7 positions match TRBD1. The trim removed 4 bases at V and 2 bases at J, leaving 9 bases unmatched. Germline CDR1 is LNHDA and CDR2 is SQIVND (reference sequence). CDR3 length: 16 residues. The CDR3 is CASSSPGDRITDTQYF. CDR3 in DNA: TGTGCCAGTAGTAGCCCAGGGGACAGAATCACAGATACGCAGTATTTT.

This chain joins TRBV7-9 and TRBJ1-1; no clear D. V dropped 5 bases and J dropped 11 bases, with 15 bases sitting between them. Germline V gene data show CDR1 as SEHNR and CDR2 as FQNEAQ (reference sequence). The CDR3 is 12 amino acids. The CDR3 region is CASSPPRRVAFF. The DNA for the CDR3 is TGTGCCAGCAGCCCCCCTCGTCGGGTGGCTTTCTTT.

This sequence joins TRBV19 and TRBJ2-3, with D possibly TRBD1 on 5 matching bases. With 2 bases removed from V and 3 bases from J, the gap between germline ends came to 12 bases. CDR3 size: 15 residues. In germline, CDR1 is LNHDA, CDR2 SQIVND (reference sequence). This CDR3 reads CASSIRGRETDTQYF. In DNA, the CDR3 is TGTGCCAGTAGTATAAGGGGCAGGGAAACAGATACGCAGTATTTT.

This clone was observed a few times. The rearrangement joins TRBV6-4 to TRBJ1-2, with D perhaps matching TRBD1 (6 bases). Trimming stripped 5 bases from V and 4 bases from J, with 17 bases between. Germline V gene lookup returns CDR1 MRHNA and CDR2 SNTAGT. The CDR3 extends over 15 amino acids. Written as DNA, the CDR3 is TGTGCCAGCAGTCCGGACAGCCGAAATCTCTATGGCTACACCTTC. Translation: CASSPDSRNLYGYTF.

The rearrangement joins TRBV5-1 to TRBJ2-5, with TRBD2 matching over 8 bases. V shed 2 bases, J shed 5 bases, and the junction held 5 bases outside the gene matches. The CDR3 has 14 amino acids. Germline CDR1 is SGHRS and CDR2 is YFSETQ. The CDR3: CASSFAGGVETQYF. The CDR3 bases are TGCGCCAGCAGCTTCGCCGGGGGGGTCGAGACCCAGTACTTC.

The chain has TRBV5-1 and TRBJ2-1; D ambiguous. Trimming removed 0 bases from V and 9 bases from J, with 16 bases in between. Germline V lookup: CDR1 SGHRS, CDR2 YFSETQ. The CDR3 length is 15 residues. CDR3 DNA sequence: TGCGCCAGCAGCTTGGAAAGCTCGGGTATCAGTGAGCAGTTCTTC. It encodes CASSLESSGISEQFF.

The chain has TRBV3-1 (or the pseudogene TRBV3-2) and TRBJ1-1, with D perhaps matching TRBD1 (6 bases). Germline CDR1 LGHDT, CDR2 YNNKEL (reference sequence). V lost 3 bases and J lost 4, with 12 bases in between. The CDR3 totals 14 residues. CDR3 amino acids: CASSHGGGRTEAFF. The DNA for the CDR3 is TGTGCCAGCAGCCACGGGGGGGGGCGCACTGAAGCTTTCTTT.

This chain links TRBV15 with TRBJ2-5, with no clear D. The CDR3 loop spans 15 amino acids. Trimming stripped 0 bases from V and 3 bases from J, with 11 bases between. Germline lookup yields CDR1 LNHNV and CDR2 YYDKDF (reference sequence). In DNA, the CDR3 is TGTGCCACCAGCAGAGATCCAAGTGGAGAAGAGACCCAGTACTTC. It specifies CATSRDPSGEETQYF.

CDR3 amino acids: CASSLGSGSSYEQYF. As DNA, the CDR3 is TGCGCCAGCAGCCTGGGGAGCGGGAGCTCCTACGAGCAGTACTTC. This chain connects TRBV4-1 to TRBJ2-7, with 8 positions matching TRBD2. Germline V gene lookup returns CDR1 MGHRA and CDR2 YSYEKL. The CDR3 has 15 residues. J was trimmed by 0 bases and V by 4 bases; bases with no gene match: 5.

The rearrangement joins TRBV24-1 to TRBJ2-3; 8 bases are a match to TRBD1. The trim removed 5 bases at V and 1 base at J, leaving 4 bases unmatched. Germline V gene sequence: CDR1 KGHDR, CDR2 SFDVKD. The CDR3 is made up of 15 amino acids. The CDR3 coding sequence is TGTGCCACCAGTGCCACGGGACAGGGCACAGATACGCAGTATTTT. It specifies CATSATGQGTDTQYF.